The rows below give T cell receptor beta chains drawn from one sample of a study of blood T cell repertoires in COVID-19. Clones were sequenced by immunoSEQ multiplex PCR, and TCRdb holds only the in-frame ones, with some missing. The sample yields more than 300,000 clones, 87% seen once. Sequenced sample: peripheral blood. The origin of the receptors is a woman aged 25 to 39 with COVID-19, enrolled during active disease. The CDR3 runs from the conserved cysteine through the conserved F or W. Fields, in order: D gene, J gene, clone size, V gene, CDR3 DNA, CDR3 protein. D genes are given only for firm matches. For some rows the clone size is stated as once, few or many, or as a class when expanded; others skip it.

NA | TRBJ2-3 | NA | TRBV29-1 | TGCAGCGTCGTCGAGGGGGGGGATACGCAGTATTTT | CSVVEGGDTQYF
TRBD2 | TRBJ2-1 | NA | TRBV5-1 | TGCGCCAGCAGCCTCCTAGCGGGAGGCCACAATGAGCAGTTCTTC | CASSLLAGGHNEQFF
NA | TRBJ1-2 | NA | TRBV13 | TGTGCCAGCAGCTTAGTTAGGGGCACTGGCTACACCTTC | CASSLVRGTGYTF
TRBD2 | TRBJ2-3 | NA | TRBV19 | TGTGCCAGTAGTGCAAGCGGGAGGGCCGAAGATACGCAGTATTTT | CASSASGRAEDTQYF
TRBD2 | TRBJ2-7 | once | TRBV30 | TGTGCCTGGGCTGGACAGGGGGCGAAACTAGCGGGAGGGCCAGTGCAGTACTTC | CAWAGQGAKLAGGPVQYF
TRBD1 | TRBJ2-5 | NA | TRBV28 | TGTGCCAGCACCCCGTCGGGTCAGGGGGCAAAGACCCAGTACTTC | CASTPSGQGAKTQYF
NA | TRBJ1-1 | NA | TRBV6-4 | TGTGCCAGCACTGTCAGGATTATGAACACTGAAGCTTTCTTT | CASTVRIMNTEAFF
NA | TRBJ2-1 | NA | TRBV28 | TGTGCCAGCAACAGTTTGACGTACAATGAGCAGTTCTTC | CASNSLTYNEQFF
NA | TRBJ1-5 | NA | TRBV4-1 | TGCGCCAGCAGCCAAGGGCGGGCAGATAATCAGCCCCAGCATTTT | CASSQGRADNQPQHF
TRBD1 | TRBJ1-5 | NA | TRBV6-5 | TGTGCCAGCAGTTTTCAGGGGGCTGGCAATCAGCCCCAGCATTTT | CASSFQGAGNQPQHF
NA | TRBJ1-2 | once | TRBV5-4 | TGTGCCAGCAGCTTTCTTAACGGGGAGATTGGCTACACCTTC | CASSFLNGEIGYTF
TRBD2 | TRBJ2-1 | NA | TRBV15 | TGTGCCACCAGGAGGCTAGCGGGAGACTACAATGAGCAGTTCTTC | CATRRLAGDYNEQFF
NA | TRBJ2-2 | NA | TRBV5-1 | TGCGCCAGCAGCTTGGTTGCAGGAGGTCACACCGGGGAGCTGTTTTTT | CASSLVAGGHTGELFF
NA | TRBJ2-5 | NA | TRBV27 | TGTGCCAGCAGCCGGTACCCGGGAGAGGAGACCCAGTACTTC | CASSRYPGEETQYF
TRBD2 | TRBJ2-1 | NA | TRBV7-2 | TGTGCCAGCAGCTTAGGGAGCGGGAGGGTCAACAATGAGCAGTTCTTC | CASSLGSGRVNNEQFF
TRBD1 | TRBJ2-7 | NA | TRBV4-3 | TGCGCCAGCAGCCTCGGGACAGGGTCCGACGAGCAGTACTTC | CASSLGTGSDEQYF
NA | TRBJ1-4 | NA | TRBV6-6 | TGTGCCAGCAGTGGAGGGACCACGGTTGAAAAACTGTTTTTT | CASSGGTTVEKLFF
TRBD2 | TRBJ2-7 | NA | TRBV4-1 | TGCGCCAGCAGCCTCCGGACTAGCGGGAGCCGGGTCGAGCAGTACTTC | CASSLRTSGSRVEQYF
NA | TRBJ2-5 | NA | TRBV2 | TGTGCCAGCGGGAGTCGCAGCCAAGAGACCCAGTACTTC | CASGSRSQETQYF
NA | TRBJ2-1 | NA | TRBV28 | TGTGCCAGCAGTCCCCCCCCCTTTAGCCCCAGGGGGGTTGAGCAGTTCTTC | CASSPPPFSPRGVEQFF
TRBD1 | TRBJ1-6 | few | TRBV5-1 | TGCGCCAGCAGCTTCGTCGGGACAGGGGCGGATTCACCCCTCCACTTT | CASSFVGTGADSPLHF
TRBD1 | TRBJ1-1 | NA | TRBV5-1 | TGCGCCAGCAGCTGGGGACAGGGGAGCACTGAAGCTTTCTTT | CASSWGQGSTEAFF
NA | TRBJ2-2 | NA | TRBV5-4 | TGTGCCAGCAGCTTGAGGACTCCGGGGACCGGGGAGCTGTTTTTT | CASSLRTPGTGELFF
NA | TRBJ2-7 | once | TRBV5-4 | TGTGCCAGCAGCTTCGAGGACGAGCAGTACTTC | CASSFEDEQYF